Listed here are 24 T cell receptor beta chains from one sample, sequenced in a study of blood T cell repertoires in COVID-19. The method was immunoSEQ multiplex PCR; TCRdb's version includes in-frame clones alone and lacks a portion of them. The sample contains 200,000 or so clones, 84% of which appear only once. The sequencing sample was made of peripheral blood. These TCRs come from a human donor in a cohort sampled during active COVID-19.

In this sample, this clone turned up once. The J gene is TRBJ2-7, the V gene TRBV28; D unresolved. This CDR3 region has 14 residues. V was trimmed by 0 bases and J by 3 bases, leaving 9 bases between them. Per germline, CDR1 MDHEN and CDR2 SYDVKM. The CDR3 reads CASSLWVRSYEQYF. As DNA, the CDR3 is TGTGCCAGCAGTTTATGGGTGAGGAGCTACGAGCAGTACTTC.

This chain uses TRBV6-4 with TRBJ2-3, with D unresolved. The V end lost 6 bases, the J end lost 0 bases, and 13 bases lay between the germline ends. The CDR3 runs to 15 residues. Germline V gene sequence: CDR1 MRHNA, CDR2 SNTAGT. In DNA, the CDR3 is TGTGCCAGCAGCGTCGACTTGTCTAGCACAGATACGCAGTATTTT. It translates to CASSVDLSSTDTQYF.

The CDR3 spells CASKGTGRSGNTIYF. For the CDR3, the DNA is TGTGCCAGCAAAGGGACAGGGAGGTCTGGAAACACCATATATTTT. The J gene is TRBJ1-3, the V gene TRBV7-9, with TRBD1 identical over 9 bases. The V gene end was trimmed by 7 bases and the J gene end by 1 base; junction bases not matched to a gene: 5. CDR1 SEHNR and CDR2 FQNEAQ come from the germline V gene (reference sequence). The CDR3 is made up of 15 amino acids. Based on the CDR3 plus reference TRBV7-9 and TRBJ1-3, the full variable domain is DTGVSQNPRHKITKRGQNVTFRCDPISEHNRLYWYRQTLGQGPEFLTYFQNEAQLEKSRLLSDRFSAERPKGSFSTLEIQRTEQGDSAMYLCASKGTGRSGNTIYFGEGSWLTVV.

The chain links TRBV19 to TRBJ2-7, with 7 positions matching TRBD2. CDR3 size: 13 residues. Germline-derived CDR1 and CDR2 are LNHDA and SQIVND (reference sequence). The junction had 3 bases not matched to a gene; V was cut back by 3 bases and J by 4 bases. The CDR3 DNA sequence: TGTGCCAGTAGTATCGGGAGGCTTTACGAGCAGTACTTC. As protein: CASSIGRLYEQYF.

The chain joins TRBV2 to TRBJ2-1; 7 bases line up with TRBD2. V gave up 9 bases and J gave up 0 bases; unmatched junction bases: 8. The germline gives CDR1 SNHLY, CDR2 FYNNEI. The CDR3 covers 15 residues. CDR3 sequence (DNA): TGTGCCAGTATCGAGCGGGAAAGCTCCTACAATGAGCAGTTCTTC. Its translation is CASIERESSYNEQFF.

The CDR3 loop reads CASSATGGNGYTF. The CDR3 coding sequence is TGCGCCAGCAGCGCAACAGGGGGCAATGGCTACACCTTC. V gene TRBV5-1 combines with J gene TRBJ1-2, with 9 bases matching TRBD1. From germline, CDR1 is SGHRS and CDR2 YFSETQ. The CDR3 runs 13 residues. V shed 4 bases, J shed 6 bases, and the junction held 4 bases outside the gene matches.

The chain is built from TRBV5-1 and TRBJ2-5, with TRBD2 identical over 10 bases. Germline loops: CDR1 SGHRS, CDR2 YFSETQ. CDR3 length: 16 residues. Germline trimming cut 0 bases from V and 4 bases from J; bases unmatched to any gene: 6. For the CDR3, the DNA is TGCGCCAGCAGCTTGGATGGTAGCGGGAGGAGAGAGACCCAGTACTTC. Its translation is CASSLDGSGRRETQYF.

The rearrangement joins TRBV5-1 to TRBJ2-1; 10 positions match TRBD2. Germline assignment: CDR1 SGHRS and CDR2 YFSETQ. The CDR3 spans 15 residues. After removal of 3 bases from V and 8 bases from J, the junction contained 8 bases not matched to a gene. CDR3 protein: CASSSTGTSDDEQFF. The CDR3 nucleotides read TGCGCCAGCAGCTCGACCGGGACTAGCGACGATGAGCAGTTCTTC. The variable domain in full, with the rest retrieved from reference TRBV5-1 and TRBJ2-1, is KAGVTQTPRYLIKTRGQQVTLSCSPISGHRSVSWYQQTPGQGLQFLFEYFSETQRNKGNFPGRFSGRQFSNSRSEMNVSTLELGDSALYLCASSSTGTSDDEQFFGPGTRLTVL.

The gene calls are TRBV7-9 and TRBJ1-1; unclear D gene. V was shortened by 2 bases and J by 5 bases, with 9 bases between the two germline ends. The CDR3 sequence is 13 residues long. The germline gives CDR1 SEHNR, CDR2 FQNEAQ (reference sequence). The CDR3 DNA reads as TGTGCCAGCAGCTTAAACAGAGGGACTGAAGCTTTCTTT. Its protein is CASSLNRGTEAFF.

The V and J genes are TRBV7-6 and TRBJ1-3, with TRBD1 as a possible D gene (6 bases). Germline lookup yields CDR1 SGHVS and CDR2 FNYEAQ. The CDR3 extends over 14 amino acids. The germline V and J ends were trimmed by 5 bases and 0 bases, with 8 bases remaining between them. CDR3 sequence reads: CASSGQISGNTIYF. In DNA form, the CDR3 reads TGTGCCAGCAGCGGACAGATCTCTGGAAACACCATATATTTT.

The chain combines TRBV5-1 with TRBJ2-5, with 11 bases that match TRBD2. This CDR3 has 15 residues. The germline V gene encodes CDR1 SGHRS and CDR2 YFSETQ. J gave up 6 bases and V 4 bases, and 8 bases lay outside the gene matches. CDR3 coding DNA: TGCGCCAGCAGCATGCTTCTAGCGGGAGGACAGACCCAGTACTTC. Translated: CASSMLLAGGQTQYF.

This clone is a singleton in its sample. V is TRBV10-3 and J is TRBJ2-7; possible D gene TRBD2, 5 bases. The V end lost 9 bases, the J end lost 3 bases, and 12 bases lay between the germline ends. This CDR3 region has 12 residues. Germline CDR1 and CDR2: ENHRY and SYGVKD. CDR3 loop: CAIAERDYEQYF. CDR3 in DNA: TGTGCCATAGCGGAAAGAGACTACGAGCAGTACTTC.

This chain links TRBV6-5 with TRBJ2-7, with D hard to call. The CDR3 runs 12 residues. Germline V gives CDR1 MNHEY, CDR2 SVGAGI. Trimming cost V 8 bases and J 2 bases, with 10 bases left between them. The CDR3 sequence: CASAAVPYEQYF. DNA for the CDR3: TGTGCCAGCGCCGCGGTACCCTACGAGCAGTACTTC.

The chain joins TRBV29-1 to TRBJ1-2, with D possibly TRBD1 on 6 matching bases. V lost 0 bases and J 5 bases, leaving 10 bases between the germline ends. The CDR3 is 13 amino acids. Per germline, CDR1 SQVTM and CDR2 ANQGSEA. The CDR3, as DNA: TGCAGCGTTGAAGATTTGCAGGGGTATGGCTACACCTTC. It yields the protein CSVEDLQGYGYTF.

This clone showed up just once. The chain is built from TRBV7-9 and TRBJ2-1; 8 bases line up with TRBD1. J was trimmed by 6 bases and V by 2 bases; bases with no gene match: 6. The CDR3 covers 15 residues. Germline-derived CDR1 and CDR2 are SEHNR and FQNEAQ (reference sequence). The chain's CDR3 is CASSLWTGNLNEQFF. CDR3 sequence (DNA): TGTGCCAGCAGCTTATGGACAGGGAACCTCAATGAGCAGTTCTTC.

This chain connects TRBV7-8 to TRBJ2-1, with D possibly TRBD2 on 6 matching bases. CDR1 and CDR2 from the germline V gene are SGHVS and FQNEAQ. This CDR3 comprises 15 residues. The V end was cut by 0 bases, the J end by 2 bases, with 8 bases between. DNA of the CDR3: TGTGCCAGCAGCTTAGCAGGACTAACCTACAATGAGCAGTTCTTC. As protein: CASSLAGLTYNEQFF.

The chain combines TRBV11-2 with TRBJ2-3, with D possibly matching TRBD1 (6 bases). In germline, CDR1 is SGHAT, CDR2 FQNNGV. Trimming pared 4 bases from V and 4 bases from J, leaving 21 bases between. This CDR3 region has 17 residues. For the CDR3, the DNA is TGTGCCAGCAGCTCCGCGTCAACAGGGTCGATCGCAGATACGCAGTATTTT. Its translation is CASSSASTGSIADTQYF.

This chain links TRBV12-5 with TRBJ2-1; 7 positions match TRBD2. This CDR3 contains 14 residues. The germline CDR1 and CDR2 sequences are LGHNT and FRNRAP. Trimming removed 3 bases from V and 8 bases from J; junction bases left unmatched: 7. Written as DNA, the CDR3 is TGTGCTAGTGGTTTAACCGGGACTAACTATGAGCAGTTCTTC. Amino acids: CASGLTGTNYEQFF.

The chain combines TRBV28 with TRBJ2-7, with TRBD1 matching over 10 bases. The length of the CDR3 is 15 residues. Trimming cost V 5 bases and J 0 bases; bases outside gene matches: 4. CDR1 is MDHEN and CDR2 is SYDVKM in the germline V gene. The CDR3 DNA is TGTGCCAGCAGTGTGGACAGGGGGGACTCCTACGAGCAGTACTTC. Protein: CASSVDRGDSYEQYF.

The DNA for the CDR3 is TGTGCCAGCAGTTTACAGTACACTGAAGCTTTCTTT. This encodes CASSLQYTEAFF. This chain joins TRBV28 and TRBJ1-1; no reliable D call. The V end lost 2 bases, the J end lost 3 bases, and 4 bases lay between the germline ends. This CDR3 is 12 amino acids long. CDR1 MDHEN and CDR2 SYDVKM come from the germline V gene.

This chain links TRBV30 with TRBJ2-1; 12 nucleotides line up with TRBD1. This CDR3 has 14 residues. The germline gives CDR1 GTSNPN, CDR2 SVGIG (reference sequence). With V trimmed by 2 bases and J by 6 bases, 2 bases remained unmatched. The CDR3 is CAWSTGQGANEQFF. The CDR3 region has the DNA TGTGCCTGGAGTACGGGACAGGGGGCCAATGAGCAGTTCTTC.

This clone appeared a single time. V usage is TRBV2 and J usage is TRBJ2-2; TRBD2 agrees at 10 bases. Losses at the gene ends were 6 bases for V and 4 bases for J; bases not matched to a gene: 2. The germline V gene encodes CDR1 SNHLY and CDR2 FYNNEI. This CDR3 has 14 residues. The CDR3 DNA follows: TGTGCCAGCAGGGCTAGCGGGAGCACCGGGGAGCTGTTTTTT. Its protein product is CASRASGSTGELFF.

The table lists this clone with many counts. V gene TRBV6-1 combines with J gene TRBJ2-7; weak D call: TRBD1 (5 bases). V dropped 1 base and J dropped 2 bases, with 9 bases sitting between them. The V gene's germline CDR1 is MNHNS and CDR2 SASEGT. The CDR3 is made up of 14 amino acids. Here the CDR3 DNA reads TGTGCCAGCAGTGAAGAGGGGCCAACCTACGAGCAGTACTTC. It encodes CASSEEGPTYEQYF.

In DNA form, the CDR3 reads TGTGCCAGCAGTCCTCTTCTTCGCGGGGGATACGAGCAGTACTTC. The encoded protein is CASSPLLRGGYEQYF. This chain links TRBV6-5 with TRBJ2-7; 7 nucleotides align to TRBD2. The V gene's germline CDR1 is MNHEY and CDR2 SVGAGI. The CDR3 is 15 amino acids. After removal of 5 bases from V and 4 bases from J, the junction contained 11 bases not matched to a gene.